This entry is about one T cell receptor beta chain. No antigen is known for it. These data are taken from a study of OX40 agonist ivuxolimab in advanced cancers. The overall study: Patients were given ivuxolimab, an antibody that agonizes OX40 (CD134). Enrollees could have had prior anti-PD-1, anti-PD-L1 or anti-CTLA-4 therapy, which 40% had received. Study results and caveats: CD4+ and CD8+ blood T cells expanded clonally by week 6 at 0.1 to 3.0 mg/kg.

Profiling relied on immunoSEQ multiplex PCR, and the TCRdb table lists in-frame clones only, not all of them. The repertoire holds tens of thousands of clones, around 84% seen once, with about a fifth in the top ten. The junction had 7 bases not matched to a gene; V was cut back by 3 bases and J by 0 bases. This CDR3 region has 16 residues. Germline assignment: CDR1 MNHEY and CDR2 SVGAGI. The source material was CD4+ or CD8+ T cells sorted from blood, sampled in a trial of the OX40 agonist ivuxolimab. The clonotype was recovered from an adult with an advanced solid tumor such as melanoma, head and neck, liver or kidney cancer. The J gene is TRBJ2-5, the V gene TRBV6-5; 7 bases agree with TRBD2. The CDR3: CASSYWGGTYQETQYF. The CDR3 DNA reads TGTGCCAGCAGTTATTGGGGGGGGACCTACCAAGAGACCCAGTACTTC.